The clone carrying this TCR beta chain appeared many times. Its antigen remains unidentified. This sample is part of a study of early T cells in non-severe SARS-CoV-2 infection. Study outcomes and limitations: Sequences matched to VDJdb favored anti-spike CD8 responses, while private and CD4 specificities were missed.

The germline V gene has CDR1 SGHRS and CDR2 YFSETQ. V was cut by 0 bases and J by 1 base, with 7 bases left in between. This CDR3 has 14 residues. TCRdb reanalysed the 5' RACE reads using MiXCR and keeps one entry per CDR3 protein. The sample consists of some 60,000 distinct CDR3 sequences, roughly 12% of them appearing once. The sequence derives from an adult who was a healthcare worker with PCR-confirmed SARS-CoV-2 infection or an uninfected control (not recorded which). Sequenced sample: whole blood. The chain combines TRBV5-1 with TRBJ1-1; no firm D call. CDR3 in amino acids: CASSLDAGNTEAFF. The CDR3, as DNA: TGCGCCAGCAGCTTGGACGCTGGGAACACTGAAGCTTTCTTT.